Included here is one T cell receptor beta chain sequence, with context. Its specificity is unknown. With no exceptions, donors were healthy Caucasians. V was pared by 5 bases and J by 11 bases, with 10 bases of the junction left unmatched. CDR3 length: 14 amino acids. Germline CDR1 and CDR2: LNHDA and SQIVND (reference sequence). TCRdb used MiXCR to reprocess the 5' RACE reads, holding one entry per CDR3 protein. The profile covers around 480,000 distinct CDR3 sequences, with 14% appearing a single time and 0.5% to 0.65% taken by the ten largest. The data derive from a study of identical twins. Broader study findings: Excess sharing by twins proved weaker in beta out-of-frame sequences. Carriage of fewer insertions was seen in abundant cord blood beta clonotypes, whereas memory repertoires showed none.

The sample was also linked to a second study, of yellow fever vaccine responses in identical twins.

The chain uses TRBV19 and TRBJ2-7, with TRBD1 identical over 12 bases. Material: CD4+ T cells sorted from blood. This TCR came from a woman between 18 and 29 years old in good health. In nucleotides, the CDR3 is TGTGCCAGTAGTCCCTCCGGGACAGGGGGCACCAAGTACTTC. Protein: CASSPSGTGGTKYF.